Sequencing of this TCR beta chain was carried out in a study of cytomegalovirus exposure and HLA in healthy donors. Study results and limitations: Across donors, presence/absence analyses took sequencing depth to be roughly uniform.

PCR employed 60 Vbeta and 13 Jbeta primers. The data were produced by immunoSEQ multiplex PCR, yet TCRdb's version contains in-frame clones alone and is incomplete. The sample shows approximately 150,000 clones, more than 80% of them seen only once. This CDR3 contains 17 residues. V shed 4 bases, J shed 4 bases, and the junction held 7 bases outside the gene matches. CDR1 is LNHNV and CDR2 is YYDKDF in the germline V gene (reference sequence). Remarks on this clone: Its target is unknown.

This chain connects TRBV15 to TRBJ2-2; 12 bases align to TRBD2. The sample consisted of PBMCs. This receptor was identified in a woman in her forties in good health and CMV-seropositive. The CDR3 nucleotides read TGTGCCACCAGCACCGTTCTAGCGGGAGGGGCCACCGGGGAGCTGTTTTTT. Its translation: CATSTVLAGGATGELFF.